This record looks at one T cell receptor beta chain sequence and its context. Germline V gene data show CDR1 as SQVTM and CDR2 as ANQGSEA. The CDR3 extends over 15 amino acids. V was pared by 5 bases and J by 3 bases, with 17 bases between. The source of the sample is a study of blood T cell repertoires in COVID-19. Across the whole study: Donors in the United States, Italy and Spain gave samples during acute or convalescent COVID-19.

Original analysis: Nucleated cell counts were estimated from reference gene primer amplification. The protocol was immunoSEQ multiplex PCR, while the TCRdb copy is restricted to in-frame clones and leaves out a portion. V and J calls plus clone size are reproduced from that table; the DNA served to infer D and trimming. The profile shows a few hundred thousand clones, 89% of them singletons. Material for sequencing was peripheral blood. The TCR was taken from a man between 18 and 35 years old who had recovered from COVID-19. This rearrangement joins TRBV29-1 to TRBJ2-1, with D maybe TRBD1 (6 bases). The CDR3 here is CSVPGTSGFYNEQFF. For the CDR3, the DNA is TGCAGCGTTCCAGGGACATCGGGCTTCTACAATGAGCAGTTCTTC.